The rows below give T cell receptor beta chains drawn from one sample of a study of T cell changes during pregnancy in multiple sclerosis. The assay was immunoSEQ multiplex PCR, and TCRdb's table has in-frame clones only and misses some. Of over 50,000 clones listed, about nine tenths are singletons. The sequencing used CD4+ T cells from peripheral blood mononuclear cells, collected after pregnancy. These receptors originate from a female donor with multiple sclerosis, enrolled in a pregnancy study. The CDR3 runs from the conserved cysteine through the conserved F or W.

>TRBV6-1
CASMRLAGTQETQYF
>TRBV19
CASDSSGNTIYF
>TRBV9
CASTVASGNPGELFF
>TRBV11-2
CASSSPFTTSGSYEQYF
>TRBV5-4
CASSFGRAGYTQYF
>TRBV27
CASSLSIWSGRGGDTQYF
>TRBV11-2
CASSLSGTNTGELFF
>TRBV29-1
CSVVQYTEAFF
>TRBV25-1
CASKRGGEQYF
>TRBV9
CASSVELVSEAFF
>TRBV2
CASSEDWWSGGRSQPQHF
>TRBV6-6
CASSYSSRLKTEAFF
>TRBV28
CASSIATSGNTGELFF
>TRBV18
CASSPKTRVTYNEQFF
>TRBV10-3
CAIRKGQGDYGYTF
>TRBV7-2
CASSLQGPPNYGYTF
>TRBV18
CASSPGQGGKETQYF
>TRBV5-1
CASSLKVGGETQYF
>TRBV6-6
CASSLQGSGYEQYF
>TRBV19
CASSIWGVMNTEAFF
>TRBV28
CASSFNSGSGNEQFF
>TRBV5-6
CASSPIGTAGSGYTF
>TRBV5-4
CASSLEPSSYNEQFF
>TRBV29-1
CSVGPTWGEGRTDTQYF
>TRBV10-3
CAIRGTGGNEQYF
>TRBV12-5
CASGLIPRWAGGLTDTQYF
>TRBV6-1
CASSEAQGVQGKLFF
>TRBV11-3
CASSRRLAESSYEQYF
>TRBV10-3
CAISQQFRPYEQYF
>TRBV9
CASSVINNPEAFF
>TRBV9
CASSVVGTNTGELFF
>TRBV6-6
CASSEGDTYRGYTF
>TRBV5-1
CASSLGPTGIYGYTF
>TRBV6-5
CASSPRGLTNEKLFF
>TRBV7-2
CASRLRGGDSGALEQYF